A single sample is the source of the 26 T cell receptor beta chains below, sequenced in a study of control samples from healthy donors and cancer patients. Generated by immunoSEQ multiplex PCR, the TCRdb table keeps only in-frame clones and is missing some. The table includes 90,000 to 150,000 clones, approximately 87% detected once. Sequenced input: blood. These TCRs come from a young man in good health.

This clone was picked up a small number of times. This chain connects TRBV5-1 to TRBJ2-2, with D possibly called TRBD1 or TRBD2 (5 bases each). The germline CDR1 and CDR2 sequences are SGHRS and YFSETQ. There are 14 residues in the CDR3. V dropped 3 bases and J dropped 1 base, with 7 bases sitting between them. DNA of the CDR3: TGCGCCAGCAGCTCGGGACGGAACACCGGGGAGCTGTTTTTT. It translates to CASSSGRNTGELFF.

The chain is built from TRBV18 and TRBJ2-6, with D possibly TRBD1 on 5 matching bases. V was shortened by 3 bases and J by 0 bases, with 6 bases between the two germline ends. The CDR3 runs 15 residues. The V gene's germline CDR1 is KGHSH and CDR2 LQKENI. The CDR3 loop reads CASSPQGSGANVLTF. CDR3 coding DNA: TGTGCCAGCTCACCCCAGGGCTCTGGGGCCAACGTCCTGACTTTC.

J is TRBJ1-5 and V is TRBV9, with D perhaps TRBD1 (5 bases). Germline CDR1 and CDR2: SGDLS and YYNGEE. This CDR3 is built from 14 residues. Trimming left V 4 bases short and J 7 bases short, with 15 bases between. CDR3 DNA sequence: TGTGCCAGCAGCCCCGAGACAGATTGGCAGCCCCAGCATTTT. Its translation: CASSPETDWQPQHF.

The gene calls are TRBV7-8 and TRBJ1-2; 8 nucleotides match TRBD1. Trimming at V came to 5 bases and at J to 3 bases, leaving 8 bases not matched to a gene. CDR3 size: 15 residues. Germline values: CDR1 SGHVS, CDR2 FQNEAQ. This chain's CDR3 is CASSLLDREDYGYTF. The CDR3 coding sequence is TGTGCCAGCAGCCTGCTGGACAGGGAGGACTATGGCTACACCTTC.

CDR3 sequence reads: CASSSGHLGTEAFF. DNA of the CDR3: TGCGCCAGCAGCTCGGGACATCTCGGGACTGAAGCTTTCTTT. The chain employs TRBV5-1 and TRBJ1-1; D is perhaps TRBD1 (6 bases). V gave up 3 bases and J gave up 5 bases, with 14 bases separating them. This CDR3 is 14 amino acids long. CDR1 is SGHRS, CDR2 YFSETQ, per germline.

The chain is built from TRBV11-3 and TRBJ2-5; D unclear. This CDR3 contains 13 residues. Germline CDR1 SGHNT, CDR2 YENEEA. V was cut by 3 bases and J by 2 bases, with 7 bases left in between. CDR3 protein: CASSFHGQETQYF. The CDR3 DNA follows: TGTGCCAGCAGCTTTCACGGACAAGAGACCCAGTACTTC.

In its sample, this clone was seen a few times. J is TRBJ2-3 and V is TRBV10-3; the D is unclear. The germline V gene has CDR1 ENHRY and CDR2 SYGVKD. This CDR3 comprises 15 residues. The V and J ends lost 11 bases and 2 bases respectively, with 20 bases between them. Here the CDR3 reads CASAPGPVLTDTQYF. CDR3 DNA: TGTGCCTCCGCACCCGGACCGGTTCTCACAGATACGCAGTATTTT.

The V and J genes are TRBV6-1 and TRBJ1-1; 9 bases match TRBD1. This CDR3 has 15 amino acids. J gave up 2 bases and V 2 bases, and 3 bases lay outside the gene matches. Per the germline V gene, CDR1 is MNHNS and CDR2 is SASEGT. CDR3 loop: CASSEPGQGNTEAFF. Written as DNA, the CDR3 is TGTGCCAGCAGTGAACCGGGACAGGGTAACACTGAAGCTTTCTTT.

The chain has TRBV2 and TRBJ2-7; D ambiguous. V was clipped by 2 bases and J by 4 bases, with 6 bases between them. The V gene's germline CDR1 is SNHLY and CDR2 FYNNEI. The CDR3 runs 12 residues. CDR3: CASSEFRYEQYF. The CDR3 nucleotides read TGTGCCAGCAGTGAATTCCGGTACGAGCAGTACTTC.

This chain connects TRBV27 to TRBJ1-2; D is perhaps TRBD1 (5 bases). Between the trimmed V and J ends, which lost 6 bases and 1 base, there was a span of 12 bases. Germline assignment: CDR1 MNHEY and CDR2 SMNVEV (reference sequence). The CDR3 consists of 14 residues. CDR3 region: CASSRDGGNYGYTF. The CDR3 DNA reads TGTGCCAGCAGCCGGGACGGGGGTAACTATGGCTACACCTTC.

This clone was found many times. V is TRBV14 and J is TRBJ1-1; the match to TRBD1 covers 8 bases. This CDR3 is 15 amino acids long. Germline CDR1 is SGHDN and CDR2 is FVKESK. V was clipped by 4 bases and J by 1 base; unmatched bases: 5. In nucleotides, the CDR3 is TGTGCCAGCAGCCCAAGGACAGGGTGGAACACTGAAGCTTTCTTT. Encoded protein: CASSPRTGWNTEAFF.

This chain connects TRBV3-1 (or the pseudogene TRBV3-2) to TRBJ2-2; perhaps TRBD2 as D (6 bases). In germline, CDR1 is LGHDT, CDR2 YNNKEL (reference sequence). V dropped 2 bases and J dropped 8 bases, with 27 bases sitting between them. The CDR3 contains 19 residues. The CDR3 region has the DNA TGTGCCAGCAGCCAACTTTTGGGGGGTGTAGCCTCCCGACCGGGGGAGCTGTTTTTT. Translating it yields CASSQLLGGVASRPGELFF.

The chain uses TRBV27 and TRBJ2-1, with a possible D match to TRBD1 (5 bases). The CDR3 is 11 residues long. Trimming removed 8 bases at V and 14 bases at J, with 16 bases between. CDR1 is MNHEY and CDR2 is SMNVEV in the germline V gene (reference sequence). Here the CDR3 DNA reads TGTGCCAGCGGCCAAGGACAAATTAAGTTCTTC. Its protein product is CASGQGQIKFF.

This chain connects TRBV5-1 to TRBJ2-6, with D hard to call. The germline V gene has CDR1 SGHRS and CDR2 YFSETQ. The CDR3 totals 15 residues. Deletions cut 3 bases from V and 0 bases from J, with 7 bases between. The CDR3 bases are TGCGCCAGCAGCTCCCAGGTCTCTGGGGCCAACGTCCTGACTTTC. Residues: CASSSQVSGANVLTF. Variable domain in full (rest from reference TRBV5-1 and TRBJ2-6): KAGVTQTPRYLIKTRGQQVTLSCSPISGHRSVSWYQQTPGQGLQFLFEYFSETQRNKGNFPGRFSGRQFSNSRSEMNVSTLELGDSALYLCASSSQVSGANVLTFGAGSRLTVL.

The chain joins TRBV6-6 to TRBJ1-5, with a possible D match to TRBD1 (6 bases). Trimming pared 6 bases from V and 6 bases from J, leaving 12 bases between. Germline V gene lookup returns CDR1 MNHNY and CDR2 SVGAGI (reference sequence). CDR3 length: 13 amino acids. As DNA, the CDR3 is TGTGCCAGCAGCACAGGGTCCCTTCAGCCCCAGCATTTT. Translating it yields CASSTGSLQPQHF.

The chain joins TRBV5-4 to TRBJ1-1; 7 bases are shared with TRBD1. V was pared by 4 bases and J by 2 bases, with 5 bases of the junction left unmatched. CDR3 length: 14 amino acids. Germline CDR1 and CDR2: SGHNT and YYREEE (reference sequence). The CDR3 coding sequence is TGTGCCAGCAGCCAAAACAGGGGAAACACTGAAGCTTTCTTT. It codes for CASSQNRGNTEAFF. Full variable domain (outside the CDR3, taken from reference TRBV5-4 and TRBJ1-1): ETGVTQSPTHLIKTRGQQVTLRCSSQSGHNTVSWYQQALGQGPQFIFQYYREEENGRGNFPPRFSGLQFPNYSSELNVNALELDDSALYLCASSQNRGNTEAFFGQGTRLTVV.

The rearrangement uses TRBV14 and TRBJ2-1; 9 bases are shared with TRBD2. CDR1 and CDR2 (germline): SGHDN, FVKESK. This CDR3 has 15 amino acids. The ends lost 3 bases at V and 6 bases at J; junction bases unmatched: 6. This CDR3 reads CASSQISGGLNEQFF. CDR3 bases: TGTGCCAGCAGCCAGATTAGCGGGGGCCTCAATGAGCAGTTCTTC.

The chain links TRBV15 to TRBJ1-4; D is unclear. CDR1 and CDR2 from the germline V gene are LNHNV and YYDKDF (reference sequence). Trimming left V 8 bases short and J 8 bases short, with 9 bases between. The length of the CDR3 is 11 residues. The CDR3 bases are TGTGCCACCCACTTCGGGGAAAAACTGTTTTTT. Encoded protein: CATHFGEKLFF.

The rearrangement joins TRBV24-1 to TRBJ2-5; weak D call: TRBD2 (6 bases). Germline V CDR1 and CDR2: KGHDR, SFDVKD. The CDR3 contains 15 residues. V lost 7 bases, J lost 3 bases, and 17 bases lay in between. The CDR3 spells CATSTRDSREETQYF. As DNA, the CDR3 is TGTGCCACCAGCACACGGGACTCCCGGGAAGAGACCCAGTACTTC.

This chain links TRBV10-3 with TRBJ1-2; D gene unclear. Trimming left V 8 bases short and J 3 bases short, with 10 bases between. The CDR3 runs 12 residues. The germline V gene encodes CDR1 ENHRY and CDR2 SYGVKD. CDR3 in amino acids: CAIEKGDYGYTF. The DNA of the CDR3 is TGTGCCATCGAAAAGGGCGACTATGGCTACACCTTC.

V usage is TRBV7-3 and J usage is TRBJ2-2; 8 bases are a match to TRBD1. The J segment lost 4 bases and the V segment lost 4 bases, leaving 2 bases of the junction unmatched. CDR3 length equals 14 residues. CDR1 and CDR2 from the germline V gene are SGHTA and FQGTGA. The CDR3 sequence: CASSSQGATGELFF. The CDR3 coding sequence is TGTGCCAGCAGCTCCCAGGGGGCCACCGGGGAGCTGTTTTTT.

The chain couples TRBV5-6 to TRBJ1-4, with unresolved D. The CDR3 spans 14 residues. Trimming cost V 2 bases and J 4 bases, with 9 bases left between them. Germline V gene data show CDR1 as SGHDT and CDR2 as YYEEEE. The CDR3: CASSFTGVNEKLFF. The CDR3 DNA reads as TGTGCCAGCAGCTTTACCGGGGTTAATGAAAAACTGTTTTTT.

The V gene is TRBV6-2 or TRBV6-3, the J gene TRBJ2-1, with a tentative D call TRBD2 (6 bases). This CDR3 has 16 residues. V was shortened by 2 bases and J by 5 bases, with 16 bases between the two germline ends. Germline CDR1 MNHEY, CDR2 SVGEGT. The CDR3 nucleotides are TGTGCCAGCAGTTACGGGGAGGCATCTAGGAACAATGAGCAGTTCTTC. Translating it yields CASSYGEASRNNEQFF.

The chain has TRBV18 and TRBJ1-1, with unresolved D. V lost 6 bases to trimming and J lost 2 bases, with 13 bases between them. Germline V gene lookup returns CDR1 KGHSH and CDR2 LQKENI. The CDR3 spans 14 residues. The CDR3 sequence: CASSFEIFNTEAFF. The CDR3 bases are TGTGCCAGCTCCTTCGAAATCTTTAACACTGAAGCTTTCTTT.

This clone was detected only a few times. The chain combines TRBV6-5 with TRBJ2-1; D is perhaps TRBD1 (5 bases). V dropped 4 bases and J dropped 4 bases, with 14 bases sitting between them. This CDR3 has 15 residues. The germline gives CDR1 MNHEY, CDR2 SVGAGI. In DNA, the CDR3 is TGTGCCAGCAGTTCAGCAGGGTTGAATTACAATGAGCAGTTCTTC. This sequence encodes CASSSAGLNYNEQFF.

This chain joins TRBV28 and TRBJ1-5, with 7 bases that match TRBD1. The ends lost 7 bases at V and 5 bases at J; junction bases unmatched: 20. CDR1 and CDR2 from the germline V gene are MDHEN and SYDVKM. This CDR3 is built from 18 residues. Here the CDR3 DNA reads TGTGCCAGCAAAACAGGGGTAGCCCTCTTTCCGCCCCATCAGCCCCAGCATTTT. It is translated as CASKTGVALFPPHQPQHF. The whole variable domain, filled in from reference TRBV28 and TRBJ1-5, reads DVKVTQSSRYLVKRTGEKVFLECVQDMDHENMFWYRQDPGLGLRLIYFSYDVKMKEKGDIPEGYSVSREKKERFSLILESASTNQTSMYLCASKTGVALFPPHQPQHFGDGTRLSIL.